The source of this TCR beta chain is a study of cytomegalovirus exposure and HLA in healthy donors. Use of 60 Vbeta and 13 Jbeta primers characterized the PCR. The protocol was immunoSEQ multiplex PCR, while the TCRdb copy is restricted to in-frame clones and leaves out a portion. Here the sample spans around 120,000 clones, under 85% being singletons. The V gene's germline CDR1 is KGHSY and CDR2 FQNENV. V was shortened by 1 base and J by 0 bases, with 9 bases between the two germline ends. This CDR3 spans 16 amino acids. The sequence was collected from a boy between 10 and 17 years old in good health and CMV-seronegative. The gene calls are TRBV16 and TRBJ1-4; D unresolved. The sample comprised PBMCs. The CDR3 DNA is TGTGCCAGCAGCCAATGGGCACGCGCAACTAATGAAAAACTGTTTTTT. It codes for CASSQWARATNEKLFF.